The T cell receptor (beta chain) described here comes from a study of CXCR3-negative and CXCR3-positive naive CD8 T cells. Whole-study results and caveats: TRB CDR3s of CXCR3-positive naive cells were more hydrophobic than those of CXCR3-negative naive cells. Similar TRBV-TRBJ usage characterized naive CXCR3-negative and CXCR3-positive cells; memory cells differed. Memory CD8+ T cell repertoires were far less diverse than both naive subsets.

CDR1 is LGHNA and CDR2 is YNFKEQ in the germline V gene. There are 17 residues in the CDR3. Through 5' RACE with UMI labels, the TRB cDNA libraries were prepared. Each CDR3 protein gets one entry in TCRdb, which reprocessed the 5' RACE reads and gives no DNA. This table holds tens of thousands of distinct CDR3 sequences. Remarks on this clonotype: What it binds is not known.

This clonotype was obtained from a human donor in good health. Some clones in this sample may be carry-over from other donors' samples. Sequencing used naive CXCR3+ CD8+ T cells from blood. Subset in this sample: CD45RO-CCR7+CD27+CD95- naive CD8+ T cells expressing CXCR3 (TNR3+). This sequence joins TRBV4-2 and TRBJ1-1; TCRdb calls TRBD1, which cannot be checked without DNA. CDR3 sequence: CASSQVDAWDRNTEAFF.